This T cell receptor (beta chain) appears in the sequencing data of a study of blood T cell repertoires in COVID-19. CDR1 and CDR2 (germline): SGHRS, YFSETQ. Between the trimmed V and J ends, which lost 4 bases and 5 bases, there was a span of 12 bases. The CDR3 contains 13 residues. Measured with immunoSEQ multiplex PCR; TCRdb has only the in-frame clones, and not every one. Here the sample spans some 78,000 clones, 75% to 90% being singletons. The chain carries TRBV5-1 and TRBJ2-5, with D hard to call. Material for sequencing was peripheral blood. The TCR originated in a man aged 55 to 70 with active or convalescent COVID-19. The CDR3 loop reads CASSPPPEETQYF. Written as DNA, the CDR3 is TGCGCCAGCAGCCCTCCTCCGGAGGAGACCCAGTACTTC.